This TCR beta chain came from a study of T cells after yellow fever vaccination. Germline V gives CDR1 SQVTM, CDR2 ANQGSEA. The CDR3 is 16 residues long. Unmatched junction bases numbered 13, after V lost 4 bases and J lost 3 bases. TCRdb fed the 5' RACE reads into MiXCR, producing one record per CDR3 protein. The sample has 200,000 to 300,000 distinct CDR3 sequences; roughly 6.8% are singletons. Notes on this clonotype: Its target is not known. This may arise from a read error, as a much more abundant clone is one base away.

Study observations and caveats: Booster sampling recovered most clones from primary vaccination (approximately 97% CD4, roughly 88% CD8).

V gene TRBV29-1 combines with J gene TRBJ2-7, with TRBD2 matching 9 bases. The sample in question was CD4+ T cells sorted from PBMCs, obtained on the day of the yellow fever booster vaccination. The sequence derives from a man under 40 who received the YFV17D yellow fever vaccine. CDR3 loop: CSVVLSGRVFSYEQYF. The CDR3 nucleotides read TGCAGCGTTGTTCTTAGCGGGAGAGTTTTTAGCTACGAGCAGTACTTC.